This passage covers 25 T cell receptor beta chains from one sample sequenced in a study of T-cell reconstitution after alpha-beta-depleted transplantation in children. A library of TCRbeta sequences, prepared with unique molecular identifiers, was generated. Each CDR3 protein is one row after TCRdb ran MiXCR on the PCR reads. The data show some 290,000 distinct CDR3 sequences, with more than 9% seen just once and roughly a tenth held by the top ten. The input for sequencing was PBMCs from the stem cell graft donor, taken from the stem cell graft. The receptors stem from a human donor who donated a stem cell graft to a child with SCID.

This clonotype has more than one count but fewer than ten. The gene calls are TRBV7-8 and TRBJ2-5; no clear D gene. The CDR3 is 13 residues long. Germline V CDR1 and CDR2: SGHVS, FQNEAQ. V was shortened by 5 bases and J by 1 base, with 8 bases between the two germline ends. DNA of the CDR3: TGTGCCAGCAGCCCCCCCAGCCAAGAGACCCAGTACTTC. Its translation is CASSPPSQETQYF.

The V call is TRBV2, the J call TRBJ2-1; D unclear. Deletions cut 8 bases from V and 0 bases from J, with 8 bases between. Germline V gene sequence: CDR1 SNHLY, CDR2 FYNNEI. The CDR3 has 13 amino acids. CDR3 in amino acids: CASHPDSYNEQFF. The CDR3 DNA follows: TGTGCCAGCCACCCGGACTCCTACAATGAGCAGTTCTTC.

The table lists this clonotype with a few counts. The V gene is TRBV12-3 or TRBV12-4, the J gene TRBJ2-6; possible D gene TRBD1, 5 bases. CDR3 size: 15 residues. Deletions cut 6 bases from V and 2 bases from J, with 11 bases between. The CDR3 loop reads CASRRQIAGANVLTF. CDR3 sequence (DNA): TGTGCCAGCAGACGACAGATCGCTGGGGCCAACGTCCTGACTTTC.

CDR3 sequence reads: CASSLEPGADTQYF. CDR3 coding DNA: TGTGCCAGCAGCTTAGAACCAGGAGCAGATACGCAGTATTTT. V and J are TRBV7-6 and TRBJ2-3, with D uncertain. Germline V gives CDR1 SGHVS, CDR2 FNYEAQ. This CDR3 spans 14 amino acids. Trimming removed 1 base from V and 4 bases from J, with 9 bases in between.

With regard to this clonotype: The junction does not match germline at one end; this may be a read error. V is TRBV5-1 and J is TRBJ2-7; 8 bases are shared with TRBD2. The germline V gene encodes CDR1 SGHRS and CDR2 YFSETQ. The CDR3 extends over 14 amino acids. The CDR3 DNA reads as TGCGCCAGCAGCTTGGAAGCGGGGGACTACGAGCAGCACTTC. Its translation is CASSLEAGDYEQHF. Based on the CDR3 plus reference TRBV5-1 and TRBJ2-7, the full variable domain is KAGVTQTPRYLIKTRGQQVTLSCSPISGHRSVSWYQQTPGQGLQFLFEYFSETQRNKGNFPGRFSGRQFSNSRSEMNVSTLELGDSALYLCASSLEAGDYEQHFGPGTRLTVT.

This clonotype has ten or more counts. The germline gene is not matched at one end of the junction; a read error may be the cause. This chain uses TRBV11-2 with TRBJ2-7, with D unresolved. Germline-derived CDR1 and CDR2 are SGHAT and FQNNGV. The CDR3 spans 11 residues. Written as DNA, the CDR3 is TGTGCCAGCAGCCCCTCCGACGAGCAGTACTTC. Residues: CASSPSDEQYF.

Ten or more counts support this clonotype. The rearrangement uses TRBV10-3 and TRBJ2-7; D possibly corresponds to TRBD1 (6 bases). The V gene lost 4 bases and the J gene lost 7 bases, with 20 bases spanning the gap. The V gene's germline CDR1 is ENHRY and CDR2 SYGVKD. There are 15 residues in the CDR3. The CDR3 nucleotides are TGTGCCATCAGTGTGGATGGGGACACCCGAAGGGAGCAGTACTTC. Protein: CAISVDGDTRREQYF.

This clonotype was recorded at least ten times. The chain recombines TRBV12-3 or TRBV12-4 with TRBJ1-1; 7 nucleotides align to TRBD1. The CDR3 extends over 15 amino acids. V was pared by 3 bases and J by 4 bases, with 8 bases of the junction left unmatched. Written as DNA, the CDR3 is TGTGCCAGCAGTTTGCCCAGACAGGGATCCACTGAAGCTTTCTTT. Protein sequence: CASSLPRQGSTEAFF.

The chain couples TRBV7-2 to TRBJ2-7; TRBD2 is a possible D gene (5 bases). V lost 2 bases and J lost 5, with 13 bases in between. The CDR3 runs 14 residues. Germline lookup yields CDR1 SGHTA and CDR2 FQGNSA. In DNA form, the CDR3 reads TGTGCCAGCAGCTTAAGCGGATCCGCAAACGAGCAGTACTTC. It is translated as CASSLSGSANEQYF.

The V gene is TRBV9, the J gene TRBJ2-5; 7 bases map to TRBD1. The CDR3 consists of 15 residues. Trimming removed 4 bases from V and 3 bases from J; junction bases left unmatched: 9. Per the germline V gene, CDR1 is SGDLS and CDR2 is YYNGEE. CDR3 sequence: CASSHDRVGEETQYF. CDR3 coding DNA: TGTGCCAGCAGCCATGACAGGGTGGGGGAAGAGACCCAGTACTTC.

The chain joins TRBV10-3 to TRBJ2-7; 12 bases fit TRBD2. The CDR3 length is 17 residues. Germline V gives CDR1 ENHRY, CDR2 SYGVKD. The V and J ends lost 6 bases and 0 bases, in that order; junction bases with no gene match: 9. This CDR3 is CAIRLGLAGESSYEQYF. The CDR3 DNA reads TGTGCCATCAGATTGGGACTAGCGGGCGAGAGCTCCTACGAGCAGTACTTC.

As concerns this clonotype: At one boundary the junction diverges from the germline segment, which might be a read error. This chain uses TRBV20-1 with TRBJ2-7, with D perhaps TRBD1 or TRBD2 (5 bases each). The germline CDR1 and CDR2 sequences are DFQATT and SNEGSKA (reference sequence). The CDR3 covers 16 residues. CDR3 sequence reads: CSARDMIGTDPYEQYF. The CDR3 region has the DNA TGCAGTGCTAGAGACATGATCGGGACGGACCCTTACGAGCAGTACTTT.

The chain couples TRBV28 to TRBJ2-7, with 8 positions matching TRBD2. Germline V gene lookup returns CDR1 MDHEN and CDR2 SYDVKM. This CDR3 contains 15 residues. Losses at the gene ends were 4 bases for V and 4 bases for J; bases not matched to a gene: 9. This CDR3 reads CASSSTAGGKYEQYF. The CDR3 nucleotides read TGTGCCAGCAGTTCCACCGCGGGGGGCAAGTACGAGCAGTACTTC.

This clonotype has a handful of counts. The chain is built from TRBV12-5 and TRBJ1-1, with no clear D. The CDR3 loop spans 15 amino acids. Germline V gene data show CDR1 as LGHNT and CDR2 as FRNRAP. The germline V and J ends were trimmed by 0 bases and 1 base, with 9 bases remaining between them. The chain's CDR3 is CASGLVLGWNTEAFF. The CDR3 DNA reads TGTGCTAGTGGTTTGGTACTCGGATGGAACACTGAAGCTTTCTTT.

The CDR3 sequence is CAIPRSFANTGELFF. CDR3 coding DNA: TGTGCCATCCCAAGATCCTTCGCGAACACCGGGGAGCTGTTTTTT. The gene calls are TRBV6-1 and TRBJ2-2; no firm D call. The CDR3 has 15 residues. CDR1 MNHNS and CDR2 SASEGT come from the germline V gene. The V gene lost 10 bases and the J gene lost 0 bases, with 15 bases spanning the gap.

This clonotype has ten or more counts. The chain uses TRBV5-1 and TRBJ2-3, with D hard to call. The CDR3 is 11 residues long. The V gene lost 3 bases and the J gene lost 2 bases, with 1 base spanning the gap. CDR1 and CDR2 from the germline V gene are SGHRS and YFSETQ. In DNA form, the CDR3 reads TGCGCCAGCAGCTACACAGATACGCAGTATTTT. Protein sequence: CASSYTDTQYF.

A few counts support this clonotype. This rearrangement joins TRBV5-1 to TRBJ2-2; no clear D gene. The CDR3 is 13 residues long. CDR1 is SGHRS and CDR2 is YFSETQ in the germline V gene. V was clipped by 2 bases and J by 3 bases, with 5 bases between them. The DNA for the CDR3 is TGCGCCAGCAGCTTCGGCGACACCGGGGAGCTGTTTTTT. Protein sequence: CASSFGDTGELFF.

The V call is TRBV6-2 or TRBV6-3, the J call TRBJ2-1; D is unclear. The germline gives CDR1 MNHEY, CDR2 SVGEGT. The germline V and J ends were trimmed by 6 bases and 12 bases, with 15 bases remaining between them. There are 12 residues in the CDR3. CDR3 nucleotides: TGTGCCAGCAGCAGAGACCGCACGGGGCAGTTCTTC. This encodes CASSRDRTGQFF.

This clonotype was observed a few times. The chain has TRBV3-1 and TRBJ2-7; 9 nucleotides agree with TRBD1. The CDR3 is made up of 15 amino acids. Looked up from germline, CDR1 is LGHDT and CDR2 is YNNKEL (reference sequence). The V segment lost 4 bases and the J segment 3 bases; nucleotides outside the gene matches: 7. The chain's CDR3 is CASSLRDRAIYEQYF. The DNA of the CDR3 is TGTGCCAGCAGCCTACGGGACAGGGCCATCTACGAGCAGTACTTC.

This clonotype showed up just a few times. V is TRBV10-3 and J is TRBJ2-2, with D possibly being TRBD2 (6 bases). The ends were cut back, 8 bases at V and 1 base at J, with 17 bases in the middle. The length of the CDR3 is 16 residues. Germline CDR1 and CDR2: ENHRY and SYGVKD. Here the CDR3 DNA reads TGTGCCATCCCCCGAGGAGGGCGGGGGAACACCGGGGAGCTGTTTTTT. This encodes CAIPRGGRGNTGELFF.

This chain links TRBV7-8 with TRBJ2-1, with 8 bases lining up with TRBD2. The germline CDR1 and CDR2 sequences are SGHVS and FQNEAQ. The ends lost 1 base at V and 7 bases at J; junction bases unmatched: 6. The CDR3 has 15 amino acids. The CDR3 DNA is TGTGCCAGCAGCTTAGAACGGGGGGGCCTGAATGAGCAGTTCTTC. Translating gives CASSLERGGLNEQFF.

There are a few counts of this clonotype. V usage is TRBV12-3 or TRBV12-4 and J usage is TRBJ2-1, with D possibly called TRBD1 or TRBD2 (5 bases each). This CDR3 region has 14 residues. V was cut by 3 bases and J by 9 bases, with 15 bases left in between. The CDR3 nucleotides read TGTGCCAGCAGTTTTGGCTGGGGGAACGGTGAGCAGTTCTTC. Translation gives CASSFGWGNGEQFF.

This clonotype has more than one count but fewer than ten. V gene TRBV2 combines with J gene TRBJ1-5, with TRBD1 matching 8 bases. The CDR3 sequence is 14 residues long. The germline V gene has CDR1 SNHLY and CDR2 FYNNEI. Unmatched junction bases numbered 6, after V lost 5 bases and J lost 6 bases. Here the CDR3 reads CASSTDRGGQPQHF. The CDR3 bases are TGTGCCAGCAGTACTGACAGGGGAGGTCAGCCCCAGCATTTT.

This clonotype was counted a few times. The V call is TRBV12-3 or TRBV12-4, the J call TRBJ1-6; unclear D gene. V was shortened by 7 bases and J by 0 bases, with 7 bases between the two germline ends. The CDR3 spans 14 residues. CDR3 nucleotides: TGTGCCAGCACTCAGAGCTCCTATAATTCACCCCTCCACTTT. This sequence encodes CASTQSSYNSPLHF.

This clonotype was seen more than once but under ten times. The gene calls are TRBV12-3 or TRBV12-4 and TRBJ2-5; D ambiguous. The CDR3 is 14 residues long. Trimming stripped 2 bases from V and 2 bases from J, with 9 bases between. CDR3 nucleotide sequence: TGTGCCAGCAGTTTACGGTTGCCTCAAGAGACCCAGTACTTC. Its protein product is CASSLRLPQETQYF.